One and the same sample provided the 21 T cell receptor beta chains below, sequenced in a study of T cell changes during pregnancy in multiple sclerosis. TCRdb's table, derived via immunoSEQ multiplex PCR, lists solely in-frame clones and lacks some. The table has approximately 44,000 clones, 92% seen once. The sample was CD4+ T cells from peripheral blood mononuclear cells, taken in the third trimester of pregnancy. The receptors here all came from a female donor with multiple sclerosis, enrolled in a pregnancy study.

The V and J genes are TRBV18 and TRBJ1-5; D is ambiguous. Looked up from germline, CDR1 is KGHSH and CDR2 is LQKENI. V was shortened by 3 bases and J by 2 bases, with 8 bases between the two germline ends. The CDR3 sequence is 14 residues long. CDR3 bases: TGTGCCAGCTCACCTACTAGGGGCAATCAGCCCCAGCATTTT. This translates into CASSPTRGNQPQHF.

The chain combines TRBV6-5 with TRBJ2-2; TRBD2 is a possible D gene (6 bases). CDR1 is MNHEY, CDR2 SVGAGI, per germline. V was clipped by 0 bases and J by 3 bases, with 8 bases between them. The CDR3 runs to 15 residues. The CDR3 spells CASSYSREDTGELFF. As DNA, the CDR3 is TGTGCCAGCAGTTACTCGAGGGAGGACACCGGGGAGCTGTTTTTT.

The chain carries TRBV6-1 and TRBJ1-5; D possibly corresponds to TRBD1 (6 bases). The CDR3 loop spans 17 amino acids. The germline V gene has CDR1 MNHNS and CDR2 SASEGT. Trimming pared 3 bases from V and 3 bases from J, leaving 18 bases between. As DNA, the CDR3 is TGTGCCAGCAGTGACGAAAGGGGGACGGCATTCAATCAGCCCCAGCATTTT. This translates into CASSDERGTAFNQPQHF.

Only one count was recorded for this clone. The chain couples TRBV11-3 to TRBJ2-2; tentatively, D is TRBD1 (7 bases). Germline CDR1 SGHNT, CDR2 YENEEA. Trimming pared 0 bases from V and 5 bases from J, leaving 10 bases between. The CDR3 is 15 amino acids. Written as DNA, the CDR3 is TGTGCCAGCAGCTTAGACCAGGGGGGAACCGGGGAGCTGTTTTTT. This sequence encodes CASSLDQGGTGELFF.

The chain carries TRBV28 and TRBJ2-1; 13 nucleotides agree with TRBD2. The CDR3 sequence is 16 residues long. V shed 6 bases, J shed 4 bases, and the junction held 6 bases outside the gene matches. CDR1 is MDHEN and CDR2 is SYDVKM in the germline V gene. The CDR3 is CASRPRTSGRYNEQFF. The CDR3, as DNA: TGTGCCAGCAGGCCTAGGACTAGCGGGAGATACAATGAGCAGTTCTTC.

This chain connects TRBV7-9 to TRBJ2-2; unclear D gene. The CDR3 is made up of 15 amino acids. V dropped 2 bases and J dropped 2 bases, with 9 bases sitting between them. Germline V gives CDR1 SEHNR, CDR2 FQNEAQ (reference sequence). The CDR3 protein is CASSLLTGNTGELFF. CDR3 coding DNA: TGTGCCAGCAGCTTACTAACCGGTAACACCGGGGAGCTGTTTTTT. The whole variable domain, remainder taken from reference TRBV7-9 and TRBJ2-2, is DTGVSQNPRHKITKRGQNVTFRCDPISEHNRLYWYRQTLGQGPEFLTYFQNEAQLEKSRLLSDRFSAERPKGSFSTLEIQRTEQGDSAMYLCASSLLTGNTGELFFGEGSRLTVL.

V usage is TRBV4-3 and J usage is TRBJ2-7, with D uncertain. The germline gives CDR1 LGHNA, CDR2 YSLEER. V was shortened by 0 bases and J by 7 bases, with 13 bases between the two germline ends. The CDR3 covers 14 residues. The CDR3 sequence: CASSQDGVSGEQYF. CDR3 DNA sequence: TGCGCCAGCAGCCAAGATGGCGTCTCCGGGGAGCAGTACTTC.

The table lists this clone with a few counts. The V gene is TRBV5-1, the J gene TRBJ2-6; 7 bases match TRBD2. CDR3 size: 18 residues. CDR1 is SGHRS, CDR2 YFSETQ, per germline. V lost 1 base and J lost 0; bases outside the gene matches: 7. In DNA, the CDR3 is TGCGCCAGCAGCTTGTCTAGCGGCAGTTTCTCTGGGGCCAACGTCCTGACTTTC. Its protein product is CASSLSSGSFSGANVLTF.

The V call is TRBV6-1, the J call TRBJ2-2, with TRBD1 identical over 9 bases. V gave up 3 bases and J gave up 8 bases; unmatched junction bases: 7. CDR1 and CDR2 from the germline V gene are MNHNS and SASEGT. This CDR3 spans 15 amino acids. In DNA, the CDR3 is TGTGCCAGCAGTGACCCGGGACAGGGCAAGGGGGAGCTGTTTTTT. Its translation is CASSDPGQGKGELFF.

This rearrangement joins TRBV4-2 to TRBJ2-7; 7 bases map to TRBD1. The CDR3 has 16 amino acids. CDR1 LGHNA and CDR2 YNFKEQ come from the germline V gene. J was trimmed by 0 bases and V by 4 bases; bases with no gene match: 9. The CDR3 protein is CASSRETGKASYEQYF. CDR3 DNA sequence: TGTGCCAGCAGCCGGGAGACAGGGAAGGCCTCCTACGAGCAGTACTTC.

The V and J genes are TRBV29-1 and TRBJ2-2, with D maybe TRBD1 (5 bases). The CDR3 length is 11 residues. Trimming stripped 7 bases from V and 6 bases from J, with 9 bases between. Germline V gene data show CDR1 as SQVTM and CDR2 as ANQGSEA. CDR3 nucleotide sequence: TGCAGCGCCGCAGGGCCCGGGGAGCTGTTTTTT. Translated, it gives CSAAGPGELFF.

This sequence joins TRBV28 and TRBJ1-2; no definite D call. CDR1 is MDHEN, CDR2 SYDVKM, per germline. Deletions cut 4 bases from V and 5 bases from J, with 11 bases between. The CDR3 totals 13 residues. The CDR3 DNA is TGTGCCAGCAGTTCGCGACAACTTTATGGCTACACCTTC. The encoded protein is CASSSRQLYGYTF.

The chain couples TRBV7-2 to TRBJ2-3, with 9 bases matching TRBD2. V was clipped by 2 bases and J by 3 bases; unmatched bases: 6. The CDR3 length is 16 residues. CDR1 SGHTA and CDR2 FQGNSA come from the germline V gene. Here the CDR3 DNA reads TGTGCCAGCAGCTTATATGGCGGGAGGGAGACAGATACGCAGTATTTT. Its protein is CASSLYGGRETDTQYF.

This CDR3 is CASSFSAGVGTDTQYF. The CDR3, as DNA: TGTGCCAGCAGCTTCTCAGCGGGAGTAGGGACAGATACGCAGTATTTT. The chain has TRBV7-2 and TRBJ2-3; 8 nucleotides line up with TRBD2. Germline V gene data show CDR1 as SGHTA and CDR2 as FQGNSA. The CDR3 is made up of 16 amino acids. Germline trimming cut 3 bases from V and 3 bases from J; bases unmatched to any gene: 8. Together with reference TRBV7-2 and TRBJ2-3, the CDR3 gives the full variable domain: GAGVSQSPSNKVTEKGKDVELRCDPISGHTALYWYRQSLGQGLEFLIYFQGNSAPDKSGLPSDRFSAERTGGSVSTLTIQRTQQEDSAVYLCASSFSAGVGTDTQYFGPGTRLTVL.

V and J are TRBV7-9 and TRBJ1-4, with D tentatively TRBD1 (6 bases). Germline CDR1 and CDR2: SEHNR and FQNEAQ (reference sequence). CDR3 length: 14 residues. The V end lost 4 bases, the J end lost 8 bases, and 14 bases lay between the germline ends. Written as DNA, the CDR3 is TGTGCCAGCAGCTCTACAGGGTTGTTCGAAAAACTGTTTTTT. As protein: CASSSTGLFEKLFF.

The J gene is TRBJ2-1, the V gene TRBV7-6, with D perhaps TRBD2 (6 bases). The V gene lost 3 bases and the J gene lost 2 bases, with 20 bases spanning the gap. Looked up from germline, CDR1 is SGHVS and CDR2 is FNYEAQ. The CDR3 extends over 18 amino acids. For the CDR3, the DNA is TGTGCCAGCAGCTTTACACACTCCGGGACTTCTACCTACAATGAGCAGTTCTTC. Protein: CASSFTHSGTSTYNEQFF.

This sequence joins TRBV5-6 and TRBJ2-6; tentative D call: TRBD2 (7 bases). CDR1 and CDR2 (germline): SGHDT, YYEEEE. There are 18 residues in the CDR3. V lost 4 bases and J lost 2, with 19 bases in between. The CDR3 nucleotides read TGTGCCAGCAGCGACACCTTGGGGGGGGCGGCTGGGGCCAACGTCCTGACTTTC. Translating it yields CASSDTLGGAAGANVLTF.

The chain links TRBV19 to TRBJ1-5, with TRBD1 matching 8 bases. CDR3 length: 16 amino acids. Germline V gives CDR1 LNHDA, CDR2 SQIVND (reference sequence). V was pared by 8 bases and J by 5 bases, with 14 bases of the junction left unmatched. The chain's CDR3 is CASGPLTGGNHQPQHF. DNA for the CDR3: TGTGCCAGTGGCCCCCTAACAGGGGGAAACCATCAGCCCCAGCATTTT.

The chain combines TRBV7-6 with TRBJ2-1; 9 bases map to TRBD2. CDR3 size: 15 residues. Germline-derived CDR1 and CDR2 are SGHVS and FNYEAQ. V was pared by 6 bases and J by 4 bases, with 7 bases of the junction left unmatched. This chain's CDR3 is CASRPLAGAYNEQFF. Written as DNA, the CDR3 is TGTGCCAGCAGACCTTTAGCGGGAGCTTACAATGAGCAGTTCTTC. The variable domain in full, with the rest retrieved from reference TRBV7-6 and TRBJ2-1, is GAGVSQSPRYKVTKRGQDVALRCDPISGHVSLYWYRQALGQGPEFLTYFNYEAQQDKSGLPNDRFSAERPEGSISTLTIQRTEQRDSAMYRCASRPLAGAYNEQFFGPGTRLTVL.

V is TRBV28 and J is TRBJ2-3; 9 bases fit TRBD2. The CDR3 is 15 residues long. CDR1 and CDR2 from the germline V gene are MDHEN and SYDVKM. V trimming: 5 bases; J trimming: 0 bases; junction bases outside the gene matches: 3. CDR3 bases: TGTGCCAGCAGTCCGACTAGCGGCAGCACAGATACGCAGTATTTT. It yields the protein CASSPTSGSTDTQYF. Based on the CDR3 plus reference TRBV28 and TRBJ2-3, the full variable domain is DVKVTQSSRYLVKRTGEKVFLECVQDMDHENMFWYRQDPGLGLRLIYFSYDVKMKEKGDIPEGYSVSREKKERFSLILESASTNQTSMYLCASSPTSGSTDTQYFGPGTRLTVL.

The rearrangement uses TRBV20-1 and TRBJ2-7, with a weak D call TRBD1 (5 bases). V dropped 4 bases and J dropped 6 bases, with 10 bases sitting between them. This CDR3 comprises 11 residues. Germline CDR1 DFQATT, CDR2 SNEGSKA (reference sequence). The DNA for the CDR3 is TGCAGTGCTAAAAGGGGAACCGAGCAGTACTTC. This translates into CSAKRGTEQYF.